This entry lists 9 T cell receptor beta chains sequenced from one sample in a study of cytomegalovirus exposure and HLA in healthy donors (dated by TCRdb to the late 2010s). Receptor libraries were prepared by the immunoSEQ multiplex PCR assay. A mixture of 60 forward primers for TCR Vbeta segments and 13 reverse primers for TCR Jbeta segments was used in the multiplex PCR. TCRdb took this table from immuneACCESS and kept in-frame rearrangements with V and J called. Such tables lack part of the clones; where checked against another copy, unresolved V genes explain under half of the gap, and the rest is unexplained. The sample profile shows 150,000 to 200,000 clones; around four fifths of them were found once. About 1.5% of the sample comes from the top ten. The sequencing input was PBMCs. The receptor source for this set is a man between 18 and 29 years old in good health and CMV-seronegative.

J is TRBJ2-7 and V is TRBV7-3, with D tentatively TRBD2 (6 bases). The V and J ends lost 2 bases and 7 bases respectively, with 21 bases between them. Per germline, CDR1 SGHTA and CDR2 FQGTGA. The CDR3 has 16 residues. Here the CDR3 reads CASSLESGSKGGEQYF. The CDR3 bases are TGTGCCAGCAGCTTAGAGAGTGGCTCGAAGGGAGGAGAGCAGTACTTC.

The rearrangement links TRBV10-2 to TRBJ2-7; weak D call: TRBD2 (6 bases). The CDR3 contains 14 residues. V was cut by 2 bases and J by 6 bases, with 14 bases left in between. CDR1 is WSHSY and CDR2 is SAAADI in the germline V gene. As DNA, the CDR3 is TGCGCCAGCAGTGAGATGGACTACGAGGGCGAGCAGTACTTC. As protein: CASSEMDYEGEQYF.

The table lists this clone with a few counts. One end of the junction fails to match germline, which may point to a read error. This rearrangement joins TRBV19 to TRBJ1-1; D may be TRBD1 (6 bases). CDR3 length equals 13 residues. The germline CDR1 and CDR2 sequences are LNHDA and SQIVND (reference sequence). CDR3 sequence: CASTIQGDTEAFF. CDR3 DNA sequence: TGTGCCAGTACTATACAGGGCGACACTGAAGCTTTCTTT.

The rearrangement uses TRBV7-9 and TRBJ1-5, with a tentative D call TRBD1 (6 bases). Looked up from germline, CDR1 is SEHNR and CDR2 is FQNEAQ (reference sequence). V lost 2 bases to trimming and J lost 1 base, with 9 bases between them. CDR3 length: 15 residues. CDR3 sequence: CASSLSGHSNQPQHF. DNA for the CDR3: TGTGCCAGCAGCTTATCGGGACACAGCAATCAGCCCCAGCATTTT.

V and J are TRBV19 and TRBJ1-6; possibly TRBD1 for D (5 bases). The V end lost 5 bases, the J end lost 8 bases, and 13 bases lay between the germline ends. This CDR3 is 14 amino acids long. CDR1 is LNHDA and CDR2 is SQIVND in the germline V gene (reference sequence). The CDR3 region is CASSVGGRDSPLHF. In DNA, the CDR3 is TGTGCCAGTAGTGTCGGGGGGAGGGATTCACCCCTCCACTTT.

This clone was seen a few times. The genes are TRBV29-1 and TRBJ2-3; 11 bases fit TRBD2. Germline-derived CDR1 and CDR2 are SQVTM and ANQGSEA. The CDR3 sequence is 16 residues long. Trimming cost V 7 bases and J 0 bases; bases outside gene matches: 9. CDR3 DNA sequence: TGCAGCGCCAAGGGACTAGCGGTCGCTAGCACAGATACGCAGTATTTT. It codes for CSAKGLAVASTDTQYF.

The rearrangement joins TRBV7-6 to TRBJ1-1, with D maybe TRBD1 (6 bases). V shed 7 bases and J shed 1 base, with 10 bases lying between them. The CDR3 has 13 residues. Looked up from germline, CDR1 is SGHVS and CDR2 is FNYEAQ. The CDR3 DNA reads as TGTGCCAGCATGGAAGGGGGGAACACTGAAGCTTTCTTT. Translating it yields CASMEGGNTEAFF.

The chain uses TRBV7-9 and TRBJ2-5, with a tentative D call TRBD2 (6 bases). The V gene lost 4 bases and the J gene lost 4 bases, with 13 bases spanning the gap. Germline V gene data show CDR1 as SEHNR and CDR2 as FQNEAQ (reference sequence). The CDR3 is 14 amino acids. CDR3 region: CASSSQREVETQYF. Written as DNA, the CDR3 is TGTGCCAGCAGCTCGCAGAGGGAGGTAGAGACCCAGTACTTC.

The chain employs TRBV4-3 and TRBJ2-7; D perhaps matches TRBD1 (5 bases). Germline assignment: CDR1 LGHNA and CDR2 YSLEER. The CDR3 has 17 amino acids. Trimming pared 1 base from V and 1 base from J, leaving 17 bases between. The CDR3 reads CASSQAPYPQASYEQYF. DNA of the CDR3: TGCGCCAGCAGCCAAGCCCCATACCCACAGGCATCCTACGAGCAGTACTTC.